The 23 T cell receptor beta chains below come from one sample, sequenced in a study of blood T cell repertoires in COVID-19. TCRdb's copy holds only in-frame clones and misses some; the assay was immunoSEQ multiplex PCR. The table lists 75,000 to 85,000 clones, around 80% of them singletons. Sample: peripheral blood. Every receptor here comes from a human donor in a cohort sampled during active COVID-19.

This chain uses TRBV5-4 with TRBJ1-4, with TRBD1 identical over 11 bases. The CDR3 consists of 15 residues. The V and J ends lost 4 bases and 6 bases, in that order; junction bases with no gene match: 5. Germline CDR1 and CDR2: SGHNT and YYREEE (reference sequence). CDR3 sequence (DNA): TGTGCCAGCAGCCGACCGGGACAGGGGGATGAAAAACTGTTTTTT. Translation gives CASSRPGQGDEKLFF. The entire variable domain, with the rest obtained from reference TRBV5-4 and TRBJ1-4, is as follows: ETGVTQSPTHLIKTRGQQVTLRCSSQSGHNTVSWYQQALGQGPQFIFQYYREEENGRGNFPPRFSGLQFPNYSSELNVNALELDDSALYLCASSRPGQGDEKLFFGSGTQLSVL.

This clone showed up just a few times. The rearrangement uses TRBV6-2 or TRBV6-3 and TRBJ1-1; D is unresolved. Germline V gene lookup returns CDR1 MNHEY and CDR2 SVGEGT. V shed 2 bases and J shed 8 bases, with 12 bases lying between them. The CDR3 has 13 residues. The CDR3 reads CASSYVGNREAFF. The CDR3 nucleotides read TGTGCCAGCAGTTACGTCGGGAACCGCGAAGCTTTCTTT.

By share, this clone ranks as medium-sized (0.01 to 0.1%). J is TRBJ2-7 and V is TRBV5-3; D is undetermined. TRBV5-3 is recorded as an ORF, its role being uncertain. Deletions cut 4 bases from V and 4 bases from J, with 6 bases between. This CDR3 spans 11 amino acids. The CDR3 DNA sequence: TGTGCCAGAAGCCTCCGGTACGAGCAGTACTTC. It codes for CARSLRYEQYF.

This clone was recorded only once. The J gene is TRBJ1-1, the V gene TRBV10-3; no reliable D call. The CDR3 runs to 15 residues. CDR1 is ENHRY, CDR2 SYGVKD, per germline. The ends were cut back, 6 bases at V and 4 bases at J, with 18 bases in the middle. The chain's CDR3 is CAIRETGDPPTEAFF. For the CDR3, the DNA is TGTGCCATCAGAGAAACGGGAGATCCCCCCACTGAAGCTTTCTTT.

This clone came up once. The chain carries TRBV19 and TRBJ2-1; D remains ambiguous. V gave up 5 bases and J gave up 0 bases, with 11 bases separating them. The CDR3 consists of 15 residues. Germline values: CDR1 LNHDA, CDR2 SQIVND (reference sequence). The chain's CDR3 is CASSLSRSSYNEQFF. The CDR3, as DNA: TGTGCCAGTAGTCTCTCCAGAAGCTCCTACAATGAGCAGTTCTTC.

The sample holds many counts of this clone. The rearrangement joins TRBV3-1 (or the pseudogene TRBV3-2) to TRBJ2-7, with a tentative D call TRBD2 (6 bases). V lost 1 base, J lost 3 bases, and 7 bases lay in between. The CDR3 has 13 residues. Per the germline V gene, CDR1 is LGHDT and CDR2 is YNNKEL (reference sequence). The CDR3 is CASSQVGGYEQYF. CDR3 bases: TGTGCCAGCAGCCAAGTGGGGGGCTACGAGCAGTACTTC.

This rearrangement joins TRBV7-3 to TRBJ2-6; D call uncertain. The CDR3 length is 16 residues. Germline V gives CDR1 SGHTA, CDR2 FQGTGA. V lost 2 bases to trimming and J lost 0 bases, with 8 bases between them. The CDR3 bases are TGTGCCAGCAGCTTATCCCACAGCTCTGGGGCCAACGTCCTGACTTTC. Residues: CASSLSHSSGANVLTF. The whole variable domain, remainder taken from reference TRBV7-3 and TRBJ2-6, is GAGVSQTPSNKVTEKGKYVELRCDPISGHTALYWYRQSLGQGPEFLIYFQGTGAADDSGLPNDRFFAVRPEGSVSTLKIQRTERGDSAVYLCASSLSHSSGANVLTFGAGSRLTVL.

The V gene is TRBV5-1, the J gene TRBJ2-1; maybe TRBD1 (5 bases). The V gene's germline CDR1 is SGHRS and CDR2 YFSETQ. V lost 6 bases, J lost 2 bases, and 12 bases lay in between. The length of the CDR3 is 14 residues. The CDR3 DNA is TGCGCCAGCACGCCTTCCAGGGCCTACAATGAGCAGTTCTTC. Translating gives CASTPSRAYNEQFF.

This rearrangement joins TRBV11-3 to TRBJ1-1, with 9 nucleotides matching TRBD1. Trimming cost V 5 bases and J 5 bases; bases outside gene matches: 6. The CDR3 covers 14 residues. In germline, CDR1 is SGHNT, CDR2 YENEEA. The CDR3 nucleotides are TGTGCCAGCAGCCAAGCGACAGGGGGAACTGAAGCTTTCTTT. Its protein is CASSQATGGTEAFF.

The V gene is TRBV6-2 or TRBV6-3, the J gene TRBJ1-5; D perhaps matches TRBD1 (5 bases). The ends were cut back, 4 bases at V and 6 bases at J, with 13 bases in the middle. Germline V CDR1 and CDR2: MNHEY, SVGEGT. This CDR3 has 14 amino acids. Here the CDR3 reads CASSSPDQGQPQHF. The CDR3 nucleotides are TGTGCCAGCAGTTCTCCGGACCAGGGTCAGCCCCAGCATTTT.

The V call is TRBV10-3, the J call TRBJ2-7, with 10 bases aligning to TRBD2. Germline-derived CDR1 and CDR2 are ENHRY and SYGVKD. V trimming: 6 bases; J trimming: 0 bases; junction bases outside the gene matches: 2. The CDR3 sequence is 14 residues long. CDR3 DNA: TGTGCCATCAGAGGGACTAGCGACTCCTACGAGCAGTACTTC. Translation: CAIRGTSDSYEQYF.

This clone was recorded only once. The J gene is TRBJ2-3, the V gene TRBV9, with 9 bases fitting TRBD2. The V and J ends lost 6 bases and 1 base, in that order; junction bases with no gene match: 6. The CDR3 is made up of 15 amino acids. Germline assignment: CDR1 SGDLS and CDR2 YYNGEE. The CDR3 reads CASKELAGGTDTQYF. CDR3 coding DNA: TGTGCCAGCAAAGAACTAGCGGGCGGCACAGATACGCAGTATTTT.

The chain uses TRBV9 and TRBJ2-1; D might be TRBD2 (6 bases). Trimming removed 4 bases at V and 7 bases at J, with 15 bases between. The CDR3 consists of 14 residues. From germline, CDR1 is SGDLS and CDR2 YYNGEE. This CDR3 reads CASSPDGGVNEQFF. The CDR3 region has the DNA TGTGCCAGCAGCCCAGACGGGGGTGTTAATGAGCAGTTCTTC. Based on the CDR3 plus reference TRBV9 and TRBJ2-1, the full variable domain is DSGVTQTPKHLITATGQRVTLRCSPRSGDLSVYWYQQSLDQGLQFLIQYYNGEERAKGNILERFSAQQFPDLHSELNLSSLELGDSALYFCASSPDGGVNEQFFGPGTRLTVL.

This sequence joins TRBV7-2 and TRBJ1-2; D ambiguous. Trimming took off 4 bases at V and 5 bases at J, with 14 bases between the two ends. CDR1 is SGHTA and CDR2 is FQGNSA in the germline V gene. There are 14 residues in the CDR3. CDR3 protein: CASSSTGGRYGYTF. CDR3 coding DNA: TGTGCCAGCAGCTCCACCGGAGGGAGGTATGGCTACACCTTC.

CDR3 residues: CASSQEDRDSYEQYF. CDR3 sequence (DNA): TGCGCCAGCAGCCAAGAGGACAGGGACTCCTACGAGCAGTACTTC. This chain links TRBV4-3 with TRBJ2-7, with 8 bases lining up with TRBD1. V shed 0 bases, J shed 0 bases, and the junction held 1 base outside the gene matches. The CDR3 has 15 amino acids. Germline V gene lookup returns CDR1 LGHNA and CDR2 YSLEER.

V gene TRBV18 combines with J gene TRBJ2-7, with 10 bases aligning to TRBD1. V gave up 3 bases and J gave up 3 bases; unmatched junction bases: 5. The CDR3 extends over 15 amino acids. CDR1 and CDR2 (germline): KGHSH, LQKENI. CDR3 coding DNA: TGTGCCAGCTCACCCCGGACAGGGGGAGACTACGAGCAGTACTTC. Translating gives CASSPRTGGDYEQYF.

V is TRBV4-3 and J is TRBJ1-5; 7 bases agree with TRBD1. Trimming took 6 bases from V and 0 from J; bases not matched to a gene: 11. CDR1 is LGHNA, CDR2 YSLEER, per germline. CDR3 length equals 17 residues. CDR3 bases: TGCGCCAGCAGATTGAAGTATGGGACAGATAGCAATCAGCCCCAGCATTTT. It is translated as CASRLKYGTDSNQPQHF.

This clone turned up a few times. This chain uses TRBV5-1 with TRBJ1-1, with no clear D. The CDR3 extends over 13 amino acids. Germline CDR1 SGHRS, CDR2 YFSETQ. V lost 5 bases to trimming and J lost 6 bases, with 14 bases between them. CDR3 in DNA: TGCGCCAGCAGGCCACAGAGTTCGGCTGAAGCTTTCTTT. It specifies CASRPQSSAEAFF.

This chain connects TRBV3-1 (or the pseudogene TRBV3-2) to TRBJ1-1; D unresolved. V was pared by 0 bases and J by 3 bases, with 11 bases between. Per germline, CDR1 LGHDT and CDR2 YNNKEL (reference sequence). This CDR3 is 15 amino acids long. CDR3 loop: CASSQEGLGYTEAFF. DNA of the CDR3: TGTGCCAGCAGCCAAGAGGGCCTCGGCTACACTGAAGCTTTCTTT.

This chain uses TRBV6-5 with TRBJ2-7, with 7 bases aligning to TRBD1. With V trimmed by 6 bases and J by 5 bases, 7 bases remained unmatched. Germline CDR1 is MNHEY and CDR2 is SVGAGI. This CDR3 contains 13 residues. For the CDR3, the DNA is TGTGCCAGCAGCCAACAGGGGACCCACGAGCAGTACTTC. Amino acid sequence: CASSQQGTHEQYF.

This clone appeared a few times. A junction end diverges from the germline sequence, so it may reflect a read error. This rearrangement joins TRBV7-7 to TRBJ2-3; 10 nucleotides align to TRBD1. CDR1 is SSHAT, CDR2 FNYEAQ, per germline (reference sequence). The CDR3 consists of 15 residues. CDR3 sequence reads: CASSPRQGATDTQYF. CDR3 sequence (DNA): TGTGCTAGCAGCCCCCGACAGGGGGCCACAGATACGCAGTATTTT.

The gene calls are TRBV2 and TRBJ2-7; D possibly corresponds to TRBD2 (6 bases). V dropped 7 bases and J dropped 7 bases, with 17 bases sitting between them. CDR1 is SNHLY and CDR2 is FYNNEI in the germline V gene. The CDR3 covers 13 residues. The CDR3 nucleotides are TGTGCCAGCATTCTGACGGAGGGAGTGGAGCAGTACTTC. Translating gives CASILTEGVEQYF.

On this clone: This specimen includes other DNA sequences encoding the same CDR3. This chain links TRBV11-2 with TRBJ1-2; TRBD1 is a possible D gene (6 bases). Germline CDR1 SGHAT, CDR2 FQNNGV. Deletions cut 1 base from V and 2 bases from J, with 8 bases between. The CDR3 sequence is 14 residues long. CDR3 DNA: TGTGCCAGCAGCTTAGGGACAGTCAACTATGGCTACACCTTC. This translates into CASSLGTVNYGYTF.